One and the same sample provided the 15 T cell receptor beta chains below, sequenced in a study of T-cell reconstitution after alpha-beta-depleted transplantation in children. The library targeted TCRbeta and was prepared with unique molecular identifiers. One entry per CDR3 protein results from TCRdb running MiXCR on the PCR reads. The data hold approximately 980,000 distinct CDR3 sequences, with less than 30% observed a single time. This sample comprised PBMCs, mostly from graft donor cells, obtained 360 days after TCRalphabeta/CD19-depleted stem cell transplant. Every receptor here comes from a boy in the first two years of life who had a stem cell transplant for SCID, so the T cells may come from the graft donor.

The genes are TRBV4-2 and TRBJ2-5; D may correspond to TRBD1 or TRBD2 (6 bases each). The CDR3 runs 15 residues. Germline CDR1 and CDR2: LGHNA and YNFKEQ. Trimming removed 5 bases from V and 5 bases from J, with 18 bases in between. The CDR3, as DNA: TGTGCCAGCAGCGGGCGGGACAACCCCCATGAGACCCAGTACTTC. It encodes CASSGRDNPHETQYF.

The chain employs TRBV18 and TRBJ1-2; 8 nucleotides match TRBD1. The CDR3 has 15 amino acids. V trimming: 4 bases; J trimming: 4 bases; junction bases outside the gene matches: 8. CDR1 is KGHSH, CDR2 LQKENI, per germline. The CDR3 nucleotides read TGTGCCAGCTCACTTTCCGCAGGGGGCTTCTATGGCTACACCTTC. This gives the protein CASSLSAGGFYGYTF.

The chain joins TRBV12-3 or TRBV12-4 to TRBJ1-2, with 9 bases lining up with TRBD1. V lost 7 bases to trimming and J lost 3 bases; unmatched junction nucleotides: 18. This CDR3 region has 18 residues. This CDR3 is CASTGRPGQGLLDYGYTF. The CDR3 bases are TGTGCCAGCACCGGGAGACCGGGACAGGGATTATTGGACTATGGCTACACCTTC.

This clonotype was seen at least ten times. The V and J genes are TRBV5-1 and TRBJ1-4; D not certain. The CDR3 consists of 13 residues. Deletions cut 2 bases from V and 8 bases from J, with 10 bases between. Germline V lookup: CDR1 SGHRS, CDR2 YFSETQ. CDR3 in amino acids: CASSLTPTEKLFF. Here the CDR3 DNA reads TGCGCCAGCAGCTTAACACCGACAGAAAAACTGTTTTTT.

The chain is built from TRBV6-5 and TRBJ1-2; possible D gene TRBD1, 5 bases. The V gene lost 4 bases and the J gene lost 2 bases, with 20 bases spanning the gap. Germline V CDR1 and CDR2: MNHEY, SVGAGI. The CDR3 consists of 17 residues. The CDR3 nucleotides are TGTGCCAGCAGTTGGACAACCGGGAGGAAACGAAACTATGGCTACACCTTC. Translating it yields CASSWTTGRKRNYGYTF.

This clonotype has just a few counts. J is TRBJ2-1 and V is TRBV5-1; TRBD1 matches 8 bases. CDR1 is SGHRS, CDR2 YFSETQ, per germline. The CDR3 is 16 residues long. V dropped 4 bases and J dropped 0; count of bases not matched to a gene: 6. CDR3 DNA: TGCGCCAGCAGCACAGGGACAGGCAACTCCTACAATGAGCAGTTCTTC. It yields the protein CASSTGTGNSYNEQFF.

The chain uses TRBV3-1 and TRBJ2-1; D is perhaps TRBD2 (6 bases). In germline, CDR1 is LGHDT, CDR2 YNNKEL (reference sequence). Trimming shortened V by 5 bases and J by 2 bases, and 13 bases separated the two germline ends. CDR3 length equals 15 residues. This chain's CDR3 is CASSTRLDPYNEQFF. DNA of the CDR3: TGTGCCAGCAGCACCCGACTAGACCCCTACAATGAGCAGTTCTTC.

This clonotype has only a few counts. CDR3 sequence: CATSREAGAPYEQYF. CDR3 nucleotides: TGTGCCACCAGCAGAGAGGCAGGTGCCCCCTACGAGCAGTACTTC. The chain recombines TRBV15 with TRBJ2-7, with D hard to call. The V gene lost 0 bases and the J gene lost 2 bases, with 11 bases spanning the gap. Germline V gene data show CDR1 as LNHNV and CDR2 as YYDKDF (reference sequence). CDR3 size: 15 residues.

This clonotype was counted a few times. CDR3 DNA sequence: TGTGCCAGCAGCTCGGGGTGGGGACAAGCCTACGAGCAGTACTTC. As protein: CASSSGWGQAYEQYF. The V gene is TRBV5-8, the J gene TRBJ2-7; TRBD1 is a possible D gene (6 bases). Germline CDR1 reads SGHTS; CDR2 reads YDEGEE. The CDR3 sequence is 15 residues long. V was cut by 3 bases and J by 2 bases, with 15 bases left in between.

This clonotype was picked up a small number of times. The genes are TRBV10-3 and TRBJ1-4; D might be TRBD1 (6 bases). This CDR3 is 14 amino acids long. Trimming left V 2 bases short and J 6 bases short, with 10 bases between. The V gene's germline CDR1 is ENHRY and CDR2 SYGVKD. CDR3 in amino acids: CAISEGDTHEKLFF. Here the CDR3 DNA reads TGTGCCATCAGTGAGGGGGACACACATGAAAAACTGTTTTTT.

This clonotype was counted only a few times. J is TRBJ2-5 and V is TRBV12-3 or TRBV12-4; D remains ambiguous. The CDR3 contains 14 residues. V lost 3 bases and J 1 base, leaving 9 bases between the germline ends. In DNA, the CDR3 is TGTGCCAGCAGTTTGGCTGCTATCCAAGAGACCCAGTACTTC. Amino acids: CASSLAAIQETQYF.

The gene calls are TRBV11-1 and TRBJ2-5; D gene uncertain. Germline-derived CDR1 and CDR2 are SGHAT and FQDESV (reference sequence). The CDR3 spans 18 residues. Trimming stripped 5 bases from V and 2 bases from J, with 24 bases between. The CDR3 DNA is TGTGCCAGCAGCCTAGGGTCAGTAATAGGGCTGAAACAAGAGACCCAGTACTTC. Translation: CASSLGSVIGLKQETQYF. Variable domain in full (rest from reference TRBV11-1 and TRBJ2-5): EAEVAQSPRYKITEKSQAVAFWCDPISGHATLYWYRQILGQGPELLVQFQDESVVDDSQLPKDRFSAERLKGVDSTLKIQPAELGDSAMYLCASSLGSVIGLKQETQYFGPGTRLLVL.

This clonotype was observed at least ten times. CDR3 loop: CASSPRQGRDTQYF. CDR3 nucleotides: TGTGCCAGCAGTCCCAGACAGGGCAGGGATACGCAGTATTTT. V usage is TRBV7-9 and J usage is TRBJ2-3, with 7 bases aligning to TRBD1. The junction had 9 bases not matched to a gene; V was cut back by 6 bases and J by 6 bases. The CDR3 is 14 amino acids. CDR1 is SEHNR, CDR2 FQNEAQ, per germline (reference sequence).

The rearrangement joins TRBV9 to TRBJ2-3; D is ambiguous. The V gene's germline CDR1 is SGDLS and CDR2 YYNGEE. Trimming cost V 0 bases and J 5 bases, with 13 bases left between them. CDR3 length: 15 residues. CDR3 nucleotides: TGTGCCAGCAGCGTAGATGACTTCCGCCTAGATACGCAGTATTTT. Its translation is CASSVDDFRLDTQYF.

The chain uses TRBV4-3 and TRBJ2-2, with D uncertain. The CDR3 length is 12 residues. Germline CDR1 LGHNA, CDR2 YSLEER. The V end was cut by 2 bases, the J end by 6 bases, with 4 bases between. In DNA, the CDR3 is TGCGCCAGCAGCCAATGGCCCGGGGAGCTGTTTTTT. Protein sequence: CASSQWPGELFF.